The rows below give T cell receptor beta chains drawn from one sample of a study of blood T cells in healthy people across ages. Using its own MiXCR run on the 5' RACE reads, TCRdb lists one record per CDR3 protein. This sample yields 1.5 million to 1.9 million distinct CDR3 sequences, of which about 42% are seen a single time; 4% belongs to the top ten. The sequenced material came from blood. These receptors were obtained from a woman aged 18-30 years in good health. CDR3s include the opening cysteine and the closing phenylalanine or tryptophan. Fields, in order: V gene, J gene, CDR3 protein.

v_gene: TRBV14; j_gene: TRBJ2-4; CDR3aa: CASSQDDLSGWTKNIQYF
v_gene: TRBV4-1; j_gene: TRBJ2-1; CDR3aa: CASSQVRLNEQFF
v_gene: TRBV14; j_gene: TRBJ2-3; CDR3aa: CASSQGQLTDTQYF
v_gene: TRBV4-1; j_gene: TRBJ1-1; CDR3aa: CASSQESGGDTEAFF
v_gene: TRBV4-3; j_gene: TRBJ2-7; CDR3aa: CASSKGTSGIYEQYF
v_gene: TRBV29-1; j_gene: TRBJ2-1; CDR3aa: CSVEFGFNEQFF
v_gene: TRBV4-3; j_gene: TRBJ2-3; CDR3aa: CASSHSEMTDTQYF
v_gene: TRBV9; j_gene: TRBJ1-1; CDR3aa: CASSVVDSLNTEAFF
v_gene: TRBV12-3/TRBV12-4; j_gene: TRBJ2-3; CDR3aa: CASSIDSSGEDTQYF
v_gene: TRBV7-9; j_gene: TRBJ2-1; CDR3aa: CASSSAGASYNEQFF
v_gene: TRBV7-2; j_gene: TRBJ2-7; CDR3aa: CASSSTRLAYEQYF
v_gene: TRBV20-1; j_gene: TRBJ2-2; CDR3aa: CSARVWEASDTGELFF
v_gene: TRBV5-6; j_gene: TRBJ2-1; CDR3aa: CASSGTGTRHNEQFF
v_gene: TRBV28; j_gene: TRBJ2-1; CDR3aa: CASSPGLAYDEQFF
v_gene: TRBV12-3/TRBV12-4; j_gene: TRBJ1-1; CDR3aa: CASTREGFTEAFF
v_gene: TRBV7-2; j_gene: TRBJ2-3; CDR3aa: CASSIGNTQYF
v_gene: TRBV20-1; j_gene: TRBJ2-2; CDR3aa: CSARGPGGTGELFF
v_gene: TRBV30; j_gene: TRBJ1-5; CDR3aa: CAWSSGLYSNQPQHF
v_gene: TRBV4-1; j_gene: TRBJ2-7; CDR3aa: CASVPHEQYF
v_gene: TRBV9; j_gene: TRBJ1-6; CDR3aa: CASSPRGGLGAGSPLHF
v_gene: TRBV27; j_gene: TRBJ1-1; CDR3aa: CACSFEGGHTEAFF
v_gene: TRBV12-3/TRBV12-4; j_gene: TRBJ1-4; CDR3aa: CASSLNQGDEKLFF
v_gene: TRBV20-1; j_gene: TRBJ2-1; CDR3aa: CSAETSGGRGDEQFF
v_gene: TRBV10-3; j_gene: TRBJ2-7; CDR3aa: CAIRTGTGGNEQYF
v_gene: TRBV9; j_gene: TRBJ1-4; CDR3aa: CASSVEDRGNEKLFF
v_gene: TRBV10-2; j_gene: TRBJ1-2; CDR3aa: CATGQGANYGYTF
v_gene: TRBV11-2; j_gene: TRBJ2-5; CDR3aa: CASSLDRGTVEQYF
v_gene: TRBV4-2; j_gene: TRBJ2-7; CDR3aa: CASSPGFWDEQYF
v_gene: TRBV5-1; j_gene: TRBJ2-7; CDR3aa: CASSLRGGDYEQYF
v_gene: TRBV12-3/TRBV12-4; j_gene: TRBJ1-5; CDR3aa: CASTRGRGNQPQHF
v_gene: TRBV10-3; j_gene: TRBJ2-3; CDR3aa: CAISRSTSGGTDTQYF
v_gene: TRBV7-9; j_gene: TRBJ1-1; CDR3aa: CASREGVSTEAFF
v_gene: TRBV20-1; j_gene: TRBJ1-3; CDR3aa: CSARGRNTIYF